This TCR beta chain is from a study of cytomegalovirus exposure and HLA in healthy donors (dated by TCRdb to the late 2010s). In terms of the full investigation: In an earlier analysis of some 550 of the donors, around 300 Gb of sequence data and 90 million to 130 million unique TCR beta sequences from 180 million or so T cells were reported. Every discovery cohort repertoire had been produced on one sequencing platform. Donor age, sex, ethnicity and CMV serostatus were collected together with the repertoire data. Among 398 genotyped donors of the cohort, an average of approximately 240,000 unique TCR beta nucleotide sequences were sequenced per donor, around 20% of them non-productive. The study combined high-throughput TCR immunosequencing, statistical association of individual TCRs with disease status, and machine learning to predict cytomegalovirus infection status. In a later genetic analysis, genome-wide SNP genotypes for about three fifths of the roughly 670 donors were used, and that subset was treated as a discovery cohort. Among the 398 genotyped donors, around 81% belonged to the genetic ancestry cluster associated with self-reported Caucasian donors. HLA typing covered class I and class II loci at four-digit resolution. An early release that covered about 640 HLA-typed donors contained approximately 300 gigabases of sequencing data and 70 million to 100 million unique TCR sequences. Along with the approximately 700-subject first cohort, a separate validation cohort of over a hundred different subjects was used. The number of donors typed differed by locus, with 629-630 for A, B, C, DRB1 and DQB1, over 500 for DQA1, 600 to 610 for DPA1, and 472 for DPB1. Rather than using new phenotypic data, the later analysis identified candidate immune exposures from TCR beta sequences and from how often those sequences occurred across donors. In an earlier analysis of 587 of the donors, high-throughput TCR beta sequencing was used to judge whether each TCR beta V gene segment behaved as functional or pseudogenic. Using immunosequencing, the study profiled T cell repertoires from fewer than 700 subjects and related those repertoires to cytomegalovirus serostatus. A few DR-DQ haplotypes were handled as single units for association and clustering because linkage in the cohort was strong. The study aimed to test whether signatures of past pathogen exposure could be identified by cataloging public T cell receptors. In a later analysis, previously published TCR beta repertoires from about 640 donors were re-analyzed and high-resolution HLA genotyping was added so that TCR occurrence patterns could be studied.

The method behind the library was the immunoSEQ multiplex PCR assay. For the multiplex PCR, a mixture combining 60 forward primers for TCR Vbeta segments and 13 reverse primers for TCR Jbeta segments was used. The CDR3 region of rearranged TCR beta genes was amplified from genomic DNA by a multiplex PCR assay. On the Illumina HiSeq System, the amplified TCR beta libraries were sequenced as 87-base-pair reads. The authors processed their data as follows. A later analysis tallied 75 million to 95 million unique TCR beta chains across the 700 or so repertoires, and some 10 million of those chains were shared by two or more donors. A nearest-neighbor algorithm error-corrected the raw reads and collapsed the reads into unique sequences, merging closely related sequences to remove PCR and sequencing errors. V, D and J gene segments were assigned by aligning CDR3 sequences to IMGT reference sequences. For a sequence to be retained, a match of at least six nucleotides to both a V gene segment and a J gene segment was required. A rearrangement counted as productive if the CDR3 had no stop codons and remained in frame with V and J, and every other rearrangement counted as non-productive. Following IMGT convention, CDR3 was defined as the stretch from the second conserved V-encoded cysteine to the conserved J-encoded phenylalanine. The earlier analysis of about 500 of the donors excluded sequences that lacked an unambiguous match to a single V gene segment. In an earlier analysis of approximately 590 of the donors, V segments were called functional above 56.7% productive rearrangements and were called segregating when the between-donor standard deviation exceeded 5%. A statistical classification framework was built for diagnosing cytomegalovirus status from the catalog of TCR beta chain sequences. In a later analysis, V and J genes were assigned by comparing TCR nucleotide sequences against IMGT/GENE-DB human TR gene sequences. Using the TCRdist pipeline, a later analysis assigned CDR3 sequences along with most-parsimonious VDJ recombination scenarios. In a later analysis, every TCR beta chain was defined by the combination of its CDR3 amino acid sequence and its V-gene family, and reads without a unique V-gene family were dropped. In a later analysis, fewer than 650 highly shared, low-generation-probability nucleotide sequences were removed to address suspected cross-contamination and a sequencing artifact. A later analysis calculated a clonal expansion index for each public chain from normalized within-repertoire ranks of inferred template counts. In a later analysis, generation probabilities were computed using a VDJ recombination model fitted to out-of-frame rearrangements, and the results were checked against IGoR. In a later analysis, hypergeometric tests were used to score TCR-TCR, TCR-HLA and TCR-CMV co-occurrence, with a repertoire-size bias correction applied to TCR pairs. In a later analysis, false discovery rates were estimated by permuting HLA or CMV assignments 20 times. In a later analysis, co-occurring TCRs were grouped with DBSCAN, and TCRdist sequence similarity was added when clustering was performed within HLA-allele-positive subsets. Repertoires with fewer than 30,000 or more than 120,000 public chains were left out of co-occurrence clustering, as were five repertoires with anomalous nucleotide sharing. TCRdb's version of the immuneACCESS table is confined to in-frame rearrangements and falls short of the full clone set. An unresolved V gene accounts for under half of the shortfall where checked; the remainder is of unknown origin. That table supplies the V and J calls and clone size; D and trimming were determined from the DNA. For this sample there are more than 110,000 clones; around 80% appear just once. The top ten clonotypes cover approximately 1.1% of the sample.

A word on this clone: No antigen is known for it. One base away there is no much larger clone; base qualities are not given.

The cohort consisted of 666 healthy bone marrow donors. At the time of sampling, all cohort members were nominally healthy, though unrecorded immune exposures were likely present. The donor tested CMV seronegative and was one of the 352 seronegative cohort members. Every donor gave a peripheral blood sample, and the peripheral blood mononuclear cells from that sample were used for TCR beta sequencing. The Qiagen DNeasy Blood Extraction Kit was used to extract genomic DNA from the blood cell samples. General conclusions and limits of the study: While some public TCRs were present in many individuals, most TCR sequences turned up only very rarely across donors. When HLA alleles, especially DR and DQ, strongly co-occurred, TCR associations were difficult to assign to individual alleles. The presence/absence analyses assumed that sequencing depth was roughly uniform across donors, and that assumption may not be true. According to the authors, the approach could potentially be generalized to other disease states and immunological phenotypes. A cluster of highly shared sequence variants was judged likely to represent a technical artifact of the sequencing pipeline. For the cohort, immune exposure information was limited to CMV serostatus. In an earlier analysis of roughly 560 of the donors, most TCR beta V segments were observed in productive rearrangements about 87% or about 30% of the time, broadly matching IMGT annotations. An association between a missense DCLRE1C variant and V-gene and J-gene trimming of TCR beta chains was found in a later genetic analysis and replicated in an independent cohort. A later analysis found that HLA-associated TCR beta chains were more clonally expanded and had lower generation probabilities than equally common non-associated chains. Correlated functional status among segregating V segments might be attributable to linkage disequilibrium, but an unknown experimental factor could not be ruled out. The classifier was reported to diagnose cytomegalovirus status with high specificity and sensitivity in both the original and validation cohorts. A later genetic analysis reported fewer N-insertions in productive TCRs among donors in an Asian-associated ancestry cluster than the roughly 700-donor mean. In vitro tests confirmed that three of the cytomegalovirus-associated TCR beta chains recognize cytomegalovirus antigens. In a later analysis, more than 15,000 TCR beta sequences were associated with specific HLA alleles at a false discovery rate of 0.05. Because counts were too low, around 17 rarely observed V segments, including chromosome 9 orphons, were left out of the earlier analysis of several hundred of the donors. A later analysis found that TCR association rates varied across HLA loci, with DRB1 alleles showing the most associated TCRs and HLA-C alleles the fewest. According to a later analysis, parvovirus B19, influenza, CMV and Epstein-Barr virus appeared linked to several top co-occurrence clusters. The study gave a list of about 170 TCR beta chains associated with cytomegalovirus. In this cohort, only TCR beta chains were sequenced, and detectable features were limited by the absence of alpha or paired-chain data. Because HLA typing was unavailable for some donors at each locus, only the typed subset was used in association tests. The 87-base-pair reads could not distinguish some IMGT-functional V segments, including TRBV6-2 and TRBV6-3, so those segments were excluded. In a later analysis, most CMV-associated TCR beta chains were found to appear HLA-restricted, with HLA associations seemingly driven largely by CMV exposure. A further reported finding was that TCR beta sequences accurately predicted the HLA-A and HLA-B alleles for most subjects in the first cohort.

The CDR3 measures 14 amino acids from cysteine to phenylalanine. Only CDR3 DNA is held: 42 bases, read in frame from base 1. Sequences SGHTS (CDR1) and YDEGEE (CDR2) are obtained from the germline V gene. V lost 2 bases and J lost 0 bases; the stretch between them is 9 bases long. Material: PBMCs. This sequence was found in a female donor in good health and CMV-seronegative. The V gene is TRBV5-8 and the J gene is TRBJ2-7; 6 matching bases give a weak D call of TRBD1. The DNA is as follows: TGTGCCAGCAGCTTCCGGGACAACTCCTACGAGCAGTACTTC. This yields the protein CASSFRDNSYEQYF. The CDR3 plus the reference TRBV5-8 and TRBJ2-7 genes for the other parts give the full variable domain: EAGVTQSPTHLIKTRGQQATLRCSPISGHTSVYWYQQALGLGLQFLLWYDEGEERNRGNFPPRFSGRQFPNYSSELNVNALELEDSALYLCASSFRDNSYEQYFGPGTRLTVT.